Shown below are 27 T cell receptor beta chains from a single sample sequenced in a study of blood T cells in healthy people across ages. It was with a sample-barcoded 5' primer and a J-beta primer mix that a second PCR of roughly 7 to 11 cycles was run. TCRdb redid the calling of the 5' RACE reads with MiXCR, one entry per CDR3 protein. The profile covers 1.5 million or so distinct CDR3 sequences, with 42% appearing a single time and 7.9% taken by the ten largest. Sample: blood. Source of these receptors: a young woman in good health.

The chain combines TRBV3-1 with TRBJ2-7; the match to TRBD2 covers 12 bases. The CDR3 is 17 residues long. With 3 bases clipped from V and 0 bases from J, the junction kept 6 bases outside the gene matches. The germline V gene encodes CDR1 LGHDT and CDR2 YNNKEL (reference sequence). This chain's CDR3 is CASSQVLAGGLSYEQYF. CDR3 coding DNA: TGTGCCAGCAGCCAGGTACTAGCGGGGGGCCTCTCCTACGAGCAGTACTTC.

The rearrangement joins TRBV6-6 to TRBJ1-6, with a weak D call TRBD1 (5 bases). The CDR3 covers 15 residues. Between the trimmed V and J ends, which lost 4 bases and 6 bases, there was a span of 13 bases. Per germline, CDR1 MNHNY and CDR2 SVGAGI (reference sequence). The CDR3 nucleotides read TGTGCCAGCAGTTTCGCCGGACAACCTAATTCACCCCTCCACTTT. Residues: CASSFAGQPNSPLHF.

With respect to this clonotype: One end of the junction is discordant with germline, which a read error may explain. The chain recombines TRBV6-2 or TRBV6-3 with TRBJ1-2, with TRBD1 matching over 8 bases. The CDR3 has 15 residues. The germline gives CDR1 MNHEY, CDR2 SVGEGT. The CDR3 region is CASSGDRIVDYGHTF. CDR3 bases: TGTGCCAGCAGTGGGGACAGGATCGTAGACTATGGCCACACCTTC.

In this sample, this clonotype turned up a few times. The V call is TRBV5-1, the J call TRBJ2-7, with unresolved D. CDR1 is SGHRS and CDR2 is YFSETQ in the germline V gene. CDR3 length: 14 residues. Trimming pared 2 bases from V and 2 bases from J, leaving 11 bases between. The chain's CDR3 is CASSFLASPYEQYF. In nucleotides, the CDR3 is TGCGCCAGCAGCTTTTTGGCCAGCCCCTACGAGCAGTACTTC.

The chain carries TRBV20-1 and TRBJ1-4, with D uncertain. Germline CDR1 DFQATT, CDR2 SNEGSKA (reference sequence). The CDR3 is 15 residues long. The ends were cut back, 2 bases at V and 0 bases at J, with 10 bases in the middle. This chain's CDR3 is CSARFPGTTNEKLFF. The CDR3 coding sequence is TGCAGTGCTAGATTCCCGGGAACAACTAATGAAAAACTGTTTTTT.

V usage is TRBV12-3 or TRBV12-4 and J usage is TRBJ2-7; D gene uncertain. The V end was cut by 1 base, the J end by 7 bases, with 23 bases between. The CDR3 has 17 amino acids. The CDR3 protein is CASSLEGPHTLYNEQYF. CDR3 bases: TGTGCCAGCAGTTTAGAGGGTCCACACACCCTCTACAATGAGCAGTACTTC.

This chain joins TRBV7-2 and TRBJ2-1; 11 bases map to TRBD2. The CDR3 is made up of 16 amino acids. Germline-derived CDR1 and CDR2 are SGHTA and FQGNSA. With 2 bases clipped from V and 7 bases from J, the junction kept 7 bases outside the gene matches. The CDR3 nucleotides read TGTGCCAGCAGCTTAAGACCCACTAGCGGGGGAAATGAGCAGTTCTTC. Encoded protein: CASSLRPTSGGNEQFF.

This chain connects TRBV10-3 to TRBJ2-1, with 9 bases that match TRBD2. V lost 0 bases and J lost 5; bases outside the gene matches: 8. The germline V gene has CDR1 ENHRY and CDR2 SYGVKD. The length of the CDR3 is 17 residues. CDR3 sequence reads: CAISESRTIAGDNEQFF. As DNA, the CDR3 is TGTGCCATCAGTGAGTCCCGGACTATAGCGGGAGACAATGAGCAGTTCTTC.

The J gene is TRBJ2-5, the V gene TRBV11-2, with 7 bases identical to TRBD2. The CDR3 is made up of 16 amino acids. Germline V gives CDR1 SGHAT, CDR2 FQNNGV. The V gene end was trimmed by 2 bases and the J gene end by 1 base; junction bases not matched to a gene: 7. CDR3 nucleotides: TGTGCCAGCAGCTTATTTGCGGGAGCCTCCCAAGAGACCCAGTACTTC. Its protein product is CASSLFAGASQETQYF.

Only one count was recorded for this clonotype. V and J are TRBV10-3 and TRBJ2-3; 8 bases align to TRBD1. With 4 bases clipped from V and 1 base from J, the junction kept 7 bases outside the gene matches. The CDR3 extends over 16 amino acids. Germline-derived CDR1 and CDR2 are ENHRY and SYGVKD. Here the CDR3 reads CAISATGTGGTDTQYF. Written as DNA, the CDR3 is TGTGCCATCAGTGCTACCGGGACAGGCGGCACAGATACGCAGTATTTT.

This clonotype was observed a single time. Written as DNA, the CDR3 is TGTGCCAGCAGCTTAGGAGCTAGCGGGGGGGCCAAGAAGCAGTTCTTC. Its protein is CASSLGASGGAKKQFF. The genes are TRBV7-3 and TRBJ2-1, with 12 bases aligning to TRBD2. Per germline, CDR1 SGHTA and CDR2 FQGTGA. J was trimmed by 11 bases and V by 2 bases; bases with no gene match: 10. The CDR3 extends over 16 amino acids.

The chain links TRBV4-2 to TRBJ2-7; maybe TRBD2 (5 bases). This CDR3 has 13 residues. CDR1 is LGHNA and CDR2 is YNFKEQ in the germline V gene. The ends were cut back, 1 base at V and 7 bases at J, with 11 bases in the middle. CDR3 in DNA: TGTGCCAGCAGCCAAGGCCAAGAGCGGGAGCAGTACTTC. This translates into CASSQGQEREQYF.

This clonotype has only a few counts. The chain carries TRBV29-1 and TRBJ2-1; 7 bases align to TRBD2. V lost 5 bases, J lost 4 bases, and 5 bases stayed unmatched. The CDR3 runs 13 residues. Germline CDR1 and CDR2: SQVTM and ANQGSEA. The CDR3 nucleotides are TGCAGCGTTCTAGCGGCCTTTTACAATGAGCAGTTCTTC. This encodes CSVLAAFYNEQFF.

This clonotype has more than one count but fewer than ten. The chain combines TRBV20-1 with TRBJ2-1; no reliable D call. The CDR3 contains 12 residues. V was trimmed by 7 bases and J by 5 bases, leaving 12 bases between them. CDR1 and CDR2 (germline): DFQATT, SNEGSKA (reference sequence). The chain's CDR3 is CSDLGQNNEQFF. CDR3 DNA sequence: TGCAGTGACCTTGGGCAGAACAATGAGCAGTTCTTC.

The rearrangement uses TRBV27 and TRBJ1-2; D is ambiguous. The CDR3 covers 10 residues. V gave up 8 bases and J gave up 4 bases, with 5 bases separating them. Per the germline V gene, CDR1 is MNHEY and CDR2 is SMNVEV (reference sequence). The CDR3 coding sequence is TGTGCCAGCGGACCCTATGGCTACACCTTC. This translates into CASGPYGYTF.

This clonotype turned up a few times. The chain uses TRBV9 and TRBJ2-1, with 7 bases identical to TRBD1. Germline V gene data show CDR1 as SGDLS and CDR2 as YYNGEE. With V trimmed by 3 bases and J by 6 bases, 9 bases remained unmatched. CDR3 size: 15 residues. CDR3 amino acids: CASSAPPGQFNEQFF. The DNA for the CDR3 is TGTGCCAGCAGCGCGCCGCCGGGACAGTTCAATGAGCAGTTCTTC.

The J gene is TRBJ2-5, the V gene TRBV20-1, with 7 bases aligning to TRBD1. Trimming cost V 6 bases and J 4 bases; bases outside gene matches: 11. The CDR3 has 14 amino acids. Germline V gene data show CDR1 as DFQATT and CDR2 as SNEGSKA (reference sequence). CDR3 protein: CSAETGTKAETQYF. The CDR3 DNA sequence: TGCAGTGCAGAGACAGGGACCAAAGCAGAGACCCAGTACTTC.

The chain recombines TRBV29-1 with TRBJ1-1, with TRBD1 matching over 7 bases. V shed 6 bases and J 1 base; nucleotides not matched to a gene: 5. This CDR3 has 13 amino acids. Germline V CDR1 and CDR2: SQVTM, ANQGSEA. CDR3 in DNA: TGCAGCGTACTGACAGGGTCGAACACTGAAGCTTTCTTT. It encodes CSVLTGSNTEAFF.

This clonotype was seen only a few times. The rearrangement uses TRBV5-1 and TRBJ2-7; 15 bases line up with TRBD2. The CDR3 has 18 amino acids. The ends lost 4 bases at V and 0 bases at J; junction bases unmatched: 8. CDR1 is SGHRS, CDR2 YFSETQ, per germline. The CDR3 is CASSPGLAGGPSSYEQYF. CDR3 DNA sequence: TGCGCCAGCAGCCCGGGACTAGCGGGGGGTCCTAGCTCCTACGAGCAGTACTTC.

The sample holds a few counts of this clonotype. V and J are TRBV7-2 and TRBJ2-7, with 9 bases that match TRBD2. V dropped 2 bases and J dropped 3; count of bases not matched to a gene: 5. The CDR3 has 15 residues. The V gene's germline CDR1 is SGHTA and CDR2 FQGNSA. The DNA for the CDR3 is TGTGCCAGCAGCTTATTCTCGACTAGCGGCTACGAGCAGTACTTC. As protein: CASSLFSTSGYEQYF.

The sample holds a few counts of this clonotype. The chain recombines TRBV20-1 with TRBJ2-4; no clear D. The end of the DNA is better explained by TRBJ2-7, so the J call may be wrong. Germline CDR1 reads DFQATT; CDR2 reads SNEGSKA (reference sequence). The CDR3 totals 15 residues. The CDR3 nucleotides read TGCAGTGCTGTTCGAGACCCTTTCTATCTCCACGAGCAGTACTTC. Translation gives CSAVRDPFYLHEQYF.

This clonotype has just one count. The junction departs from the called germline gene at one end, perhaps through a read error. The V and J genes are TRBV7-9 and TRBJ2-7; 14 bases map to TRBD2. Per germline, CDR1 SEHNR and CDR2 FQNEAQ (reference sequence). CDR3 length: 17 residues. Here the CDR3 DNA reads TGTGCCAGCAGCAAAAAGGGACTAGCGGGGGAGCCCTACGGGCAGTACTTC. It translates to CASSKKGLAGEPYGQYF.

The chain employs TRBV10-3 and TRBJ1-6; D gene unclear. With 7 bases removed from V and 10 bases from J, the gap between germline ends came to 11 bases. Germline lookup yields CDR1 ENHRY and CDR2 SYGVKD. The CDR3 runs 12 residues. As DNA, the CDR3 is TGTGCCATCACTGATCTGGACTCACCCCTCCACTTT. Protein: CAITDLDSPLHF.

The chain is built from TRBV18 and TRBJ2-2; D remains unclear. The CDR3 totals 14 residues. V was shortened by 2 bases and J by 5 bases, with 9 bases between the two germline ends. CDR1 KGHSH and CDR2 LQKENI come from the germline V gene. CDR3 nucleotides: TGTGCCAGCTCACCAGACACTTCGACCGGGGAGCTGTTTTTT. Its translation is CASSPDTSTGELFF.

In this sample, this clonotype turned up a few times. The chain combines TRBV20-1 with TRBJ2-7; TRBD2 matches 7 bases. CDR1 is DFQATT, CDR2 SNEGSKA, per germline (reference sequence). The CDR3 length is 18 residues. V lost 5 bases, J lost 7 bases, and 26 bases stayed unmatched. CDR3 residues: CSASSKRDPYEVYGEQYF. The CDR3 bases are TGCAGTGCTTCTTCCAAGCGGGACCCCTACGAAGTTTATGGTGAGCAGTACTTC.

CDR3 protein: CSARGPSGTYEQYF. The CDR3 DNA is TGCAGTGCTAGGGGCCCTAGCGGAACCTACGAGCAGTACTTC. This chain joins TRBV20-1 and TRBJ2-7, with 7 bases fitting TRBD2. V was clipped by 3 bases and J by 2 bases; unmatched bases: 7. This CDR3 has 14 amino acids. Germline V CDR1 and CDR2: DFQATT, SNEGSKA (reference sequence).

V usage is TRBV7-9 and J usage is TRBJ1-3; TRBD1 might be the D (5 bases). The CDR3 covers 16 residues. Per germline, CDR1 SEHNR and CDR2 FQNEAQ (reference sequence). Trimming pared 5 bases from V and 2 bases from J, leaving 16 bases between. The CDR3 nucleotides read TGTGCCAGCAGCGACAGCGGGAGACCCACTGGAAACACCATATATTTT. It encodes CASSDSGRPTGNTIYF.